This T cell receptor beta chain is drawn from a study of cytomegalovirus exposure and HLA in healthy donors. Overall study: Unique TCR beta sequences numbering 95 million to 130 million came from 150 million to 200 million T cells in an earlier analysis. Study-wide results and limits: Accounts indicate the classifier identified cytomegalovirus status with strong specificity and sensitivity. Several of the most significant clusters appeared linked to common viral pathogens, based on a later analysis.

V dropped 1 base and J dropped 7 bases, with 7 bases sitting between them. The CDR3 loop spans 12 amino acids. Germline CDR1 reads SEHNR; CDR2 reads FQNEAQ (reference sequence). With regard to this clone: The antigen remains unidentified.

Vbeta (60) and Jbeta (13) primers were used in the PCR. The data were produced by immunoSEQ multiplex PCR, yet TCRdb's version contains in-frame clones alone and is incomplete. This sample has roughly 150,000 clones, with around 73% found just once. The sequencing sample was made of PBMCs. The chain links TRBV7-9 to TRBJ1-1, with D uncertain. The TCR sequence derives from a woman aged 18-30 years in good health and CMV-seropositive. The CDR3 bases are TGTGCCAGCAGCTTAGACGCACATGAAGCTTTCTTT. Translation gives CASSLDAHEAFF. The full variable domain, rest sourced from reference TRBV7-9 and TRBJ1-1, is DTGVSQNPRHKITKRGQNVTFRCDPISEHNRLYWYRQTLGQGPEFLTYFQNEAQLEKSRLLSDRFSAERPKGSFSTLEIQRTEQGDSAMYLCASSLDAHEAFFGQGTRLTVV.